This entry concerns a single T cell receptor beta chain. Per germline, CDR1 SGHRS and CDR2 YFSETQ. The CDR3 runs to 18 residues. V was shortened by 4 bases and J by 1 base, with 22 bases between the two germline ends. This specimen comes from a study of T cells in Graves' hyperthyroidism and ophthalmopathy. About 9.4 ml fresh peripheral blood yielded the PBMCs. RNA transcripts yielded amplified TCR beta CDR3 regions. The TCR CDR3 first-round RT-PCR relied on the HTBI primer set. One entry per CDR3 protein, called by TCRdb with MiXCR from the multiplex PCR reads. The data hold 560,000 or so distinct CDR3 sequences, with 20% observed a single time.

What was sequenced was blood. This sequence joins TRBV5-1 and TRBJ2-3; maybe TRBD2 (6 bases). The clonotype comes from a man aged 35 to 55 with Graves' ophthalmopathy. CDR3 protein: CASSPMWRVGGRTDTQYF. The CDR3 DNA follows: TGCGCCAGCAGCCCGATGTGGCGAGTGGGGGGACGCACAGATACGCAGTATTTT. The complete variable domain, with remaining parts taken from reference TRBV5-1 and TRBJ2-3, reads KAGVTQTPRYLIKTRGQQVTLSCSPISGHRSVSWYQQTPGQGLQFLFEYFSETQRNKGNFPGRFSGRQFSNSRSEMNVSTLELGDSALYLCASSPMWRVGGRTDTQYFGPGTRLTVL.